The rows below give T cell receptor beta chains drawn from one sample of a study of blood T cell repertoires in COVID-19. Assay used: immunoSEQ multiplex PCR; TCRdb lists only in-frame clones, some missing. This sample has a few hundred thousand clones, with 70% to 90% found just once. The sequenced material came from peripheral blood. Receptors originate from a man aged 18 to 29 with COVID-19, enrolled during active disease. CDR3s include the opening cysteine and the closing phenylalanine or tryptophan. The order of the fields is CDR3 length, J gene, V gene, D gene, clone size, CDR3 protein, CDR3 DNA. A D gene is named only where the DNA matches it firmly. Size is omitted from some rows. Given values are once, few, many or a class for expanded clones.

>14|TRBJ1-2|TRBV6-6|TRBD1|.
CASTVGTGMSGYTF
TGTGCCAGCACAGTAGGGACAGGAATGTCCGGCTACACCTTC
>14|TRBJ2-1|TRBV6-6|TRBD1|once
CASSYGGQFNEQFF
TGTGCCAGCAGTTACGGGGGACAGTTTAATGAGCAGTTCTTC
>14|TRBJ2-1|TRBV5-1|TRBD2|.
CATQLAGGHNEQFF
TGCGCCACCCAACTAGCGGGGGGGCACAATGAGCAGTTCTTC
>15|TRBJ1-1|TRBV7-6|.|.
CASSTLTGGNTEAFF
TGTGCCAGCAGCACCCTCACGGGAGGGAACACTGAAGCTTTCTTT
>15|TRBJ2-1|TRBV20-1|TRBD1|.
CSASAPRTGVNEQFF
TGCAGTGCTAGTGCCCCACGGACAGGGGTGAATGAGCAGTTCTTC
>14|TRBJ2-2|TRBV9|.|.
CASSATANTGELFF
TGTGCCAGCAGCGCGACAGCGAACACCGGGGAGCTGTTTTTT
>14|TRBJ2-7|TRBV25-1|TRBD1|.
CASREQGPPYEQYF
TGTGCCAGCAGAGAACAGGGGCCCCCCTACGAGCAGTACTTC
>13|TRBJ1-2|TRBV7-6|TRBD1|.
CASSTGGSSGYTF
TGTGCCAGCAGCACAGGGGGCTCTAGTGGCTACACCTTC
>13|TRBJ1-3|TRBV2|.|.
CASWTGNGNTIYF
TGTGCCAGCTGGACGGGAAACGGAAACACCATATATTTT
>11|TRBJ2-4|TRBV29-1|.|.
CSVYGNGIQYF
TGCAGCGTTTACGGGAATGGCATTCAGTACTTC
>14|TRBJ2-3|TRBV4-1|TRBD1|once
CASSPGQGGGTQYF
TGCGCCAGCAGCCCGGGACAGGGGGGAGGTACGCAGTATTTT
>14|TRBJ1-1|TRBV3-1/TRBV3-2|.|.
CASSQGRGGGEAFF
TGTGCCAGCAGCCAAGGGAGGGGTGGCGGTGAAGCTTTCTTT
>15|TRBJ1-5|TRBV7-2|.|few
CASREGAIPQQPQHF
TGTGCCAGCAGGGAAGGGGCAATCCCCCAGCAGCCCCAGCATTTT
>13|TRBJ1-5|TRBV12-5|.|.
CASGLRVGQPQHF
TGTGCTAGTGGTCTCAGGGTTGGGCAGCCCCAGCATTTT
>12|TRBJ2-1|TRBV12-3/TRBV12-4|.|.
CASSLTLNEQFF
TGTGCCAGCAGTCTGACTCTGAATGAGCAGTTCTTC
>14|TRBJ1-1|TRBV15|TRBD1|.
CATSRDLPGGEAFF
TGTGCCACCAGCAGAGATCTTCCAGGGGGGGAAGCTTTCTTT
>15|TRBJ2-5|TRBV5-1|TRBD1|once
CASSWGTDFQETQYF
TGCGCCAGCAGCTGGGGGACAGACTTTCAAGAGACCCAGTACTTC